These 6 T cell receptor beta chains originate from one sample sequenced in a study of beta chain features in type 1 diabetes. Study results and limitations: Shorter TCRB CDR3s, moderately but significantly so, were found in Type 1 diabetes patients in all four CD4+ subsets.

For these TCRs, the target antigens are not known. Expressed TCRB transcripts were sequenced after all isolated RNA was converted to cDNA. Using immunoSEQ multiplex PCR, the repertoire was profiled, and TCRdb retains in-frame clones only, with some absent. The sample includes about 70,000 clones, about 50% of them seen just once. Sequencing input: central memory CD4+ T cells from blood. The source of these receptors is a man in his thirties or forties with type 1 diabetes.

The V gene is TRBV18, the J gene TRBJ2-5, with D unclear. This CDR3 has 12 residues. The V end was cut by 4 bases, the J end by 5 bases, with 8 bases between. Germline CDR1 is KGHSH and CDR2 is LQKENI. CDR3 bases: TGTGCCAGCTCACGTCAACTGGAGACCCAGTACTTC. It is translated as CASSRQLETQYF.

CDR3: CASSVGSHSQETQYF. CDR3 nucleotide sequence: TGTGCCAGCAGCGTAGGGTCGCACAGTCAAGAGACCCAGTACTTC. V gene TRBV9 combines with J gene TRBJ2-5, with D hard to call. Trimming cost V 0 bases and J 2 bases, with 11 bases left between them. CDR3 length equals 15 residues. From germline, CDR1 is SGDLS and CDR2 YYNGEE.

Only a few counts were recorded for this clone. The chain couples TRBV4-1 to TRBJ1-4, with D perhaps matching TRBD1 (5 bases). Germline V lookup: CDR1 MGHRA, CDR2 YSYEKL. This CDR3 region has 17 residues. The V gene lost 5 bases and the J gene lost 8 bases, with 24 bases spanning the gap. The CDR3 spells CASSVSAFGTSGEKLFF. CDR3 sequence (DNA): TGCGCCAGCAGCGTTTCGGCTTTCGGGACTAGTGGGGAAAAACTGTTTTTT.

This chain joins TRBV7-9 and TRBJ2-1; 10 bases match TRBD1. The CDR3 loop spans 15 amino acids. V lost 1 base, J lost 3 bases, and 0 bases stayed unmatched. Per germline, CDR1 SEHNR and CDR2 FQNEAQ (reference sequence). This CDR3 reads CASSLGDRGYNEQFF. Written as DNA, the CDR3 is TGTGCCAGCAGCTTAGGGGACAGGGGCTACAATGAGCAGTTCTTC.

The rearrangement links TRBV11-1 to TRBJ2-5; 7 bases line up with TRBD1. Germline assignment: CDR1 SGHAT and CDR2 FQDESV (reference sequence). This CDR3 spans 14 amino acids. V was pared by 5 bases and J by 1 base, with 4 bases of the junction left unmatched. CDR3 loop: CASSPGTAQETQYF. The DNA of the CDR3 is TGTGCCAGCAGCCCCGGGACAGCCCAAGAGACCCAGTACTTC. Full variable domain (missing parts from reference TRBV11-1 and TRBJ2-5): EAEVAQSPRYKITEKSQAVAFWCDPISGHATLYWYRQILGQGPELLVQFQDESVVDDSQLPKDRFSAERLKGVDSTLKIQPAELGDSAMYLCASSPGTAQETQYFGPGTRLLVL.

The V gene is TRBV5-5, the J gene TRBJ2-5, with 7 positions matching TRBD2. Germline CDR1 and CDR2: SGHKS and YYEKEE (reference sequence). The CDR3 consists of 14 residues. V was pared by 4 bases and J by 5 bases, with 8 bases of the junction left unmatched. This chain's CDR3 is CASSPQGGVETQYF. The CDR3 bases are TGTGCCAGCAGCCCCCAGGGAGGGGTCGAGACCCAGTACTTC.